This TCR beta chain was sequenced during a study of vaccination effects on CD4 cells after COVID-19. This clone was recorded a few times. The antigen remains unidentified. Sequenced by immunoSEQ multiplex PCR; TCRdb stores in-frame clones only, minus some. This table holds some 20,000 clones, 70% to 80% found once. Trimming cost V 1 base and J 0 bases, with 6 bases left between them. This CDR3 region has 14 residues. CDR1 MNHNY and CDR2 SVGAGI come from the germline V gene (reference sequence). Sequencing in the ViraFEST assay came after antigen-specific CD4+ T cells had been expanded with viral peptide pools, which were used to stimulate PBMC. On roughly day 10 of culture, CD4+ T cells were separated out.

This specimen was CD4+ T cells from PBMCs cultured with HCoV-229E spike peptides, taken before COVID-19 vaccination. The clonotype originates from a human donor who received a COVID-19 vaccine. This rearrangement joins TRBV6-6 to TRBJ1-2; no clear D. The CDR3 reads CASSYLGPNYGYTF. CDR3 coding DNA: TGTGCCAGCAGTTACTTAGGGCCTAACTATGGCTACACCTTC.